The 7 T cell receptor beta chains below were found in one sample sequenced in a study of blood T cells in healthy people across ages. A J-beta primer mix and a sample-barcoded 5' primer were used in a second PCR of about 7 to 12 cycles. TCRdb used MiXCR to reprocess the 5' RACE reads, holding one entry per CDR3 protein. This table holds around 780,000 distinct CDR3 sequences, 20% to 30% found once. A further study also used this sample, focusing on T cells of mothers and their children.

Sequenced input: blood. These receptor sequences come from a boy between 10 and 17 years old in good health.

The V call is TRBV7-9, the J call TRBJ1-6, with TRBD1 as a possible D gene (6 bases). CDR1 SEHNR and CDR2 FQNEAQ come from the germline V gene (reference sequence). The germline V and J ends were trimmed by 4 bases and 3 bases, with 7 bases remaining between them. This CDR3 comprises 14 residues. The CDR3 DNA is TGTGCCAGCAGCTCGGACAGCTATAATTCACCCCTCCACTTT. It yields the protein CASSSDSYNSPLHF.

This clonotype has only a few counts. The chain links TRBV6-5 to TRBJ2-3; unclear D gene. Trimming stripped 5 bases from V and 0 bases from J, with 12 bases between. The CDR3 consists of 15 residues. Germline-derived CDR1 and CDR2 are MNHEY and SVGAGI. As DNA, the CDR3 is TGTGCCAGCAGTGGGCCCTCCATTAGCACAGATACGCAGTATTTT. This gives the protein CASSGPSISTDTQYF.

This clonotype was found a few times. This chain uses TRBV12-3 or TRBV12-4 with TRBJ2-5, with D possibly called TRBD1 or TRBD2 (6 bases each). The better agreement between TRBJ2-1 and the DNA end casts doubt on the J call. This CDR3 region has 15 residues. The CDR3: CASSWPGAGRNEQFF. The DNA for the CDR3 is TGTGCCAGCAGTTGGCCAGGGGCGGGGAGAAATGAGCAGTTCTTC.

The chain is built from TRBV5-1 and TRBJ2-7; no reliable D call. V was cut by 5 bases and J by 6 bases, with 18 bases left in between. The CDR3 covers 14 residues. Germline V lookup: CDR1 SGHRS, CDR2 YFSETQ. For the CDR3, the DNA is TGCGCCAGCAGAAACGTAGCCCCATCAGCCGAGCAGTACTTC. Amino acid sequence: CASRNVAPSAEQYF. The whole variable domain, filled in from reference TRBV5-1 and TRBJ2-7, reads KAGVTQTPRYLIKTRGQQVTLSCSPISGHRSVSWYQQTPGQGLQFLFEYFSETQRNKGNFPGRFSGRQFSNSRSEMNVSTLELGDSALYLCASRNVAPSAEQYFGPGTRLTVT.

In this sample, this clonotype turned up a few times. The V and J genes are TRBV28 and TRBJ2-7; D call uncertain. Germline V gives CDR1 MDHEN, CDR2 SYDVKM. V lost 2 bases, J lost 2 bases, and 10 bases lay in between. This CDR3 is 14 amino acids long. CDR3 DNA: TGTGCCAGCAGTTTACTTCTACCAACCTACGAGCAGTACTTC. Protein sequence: CASSLLLPTYEQYF. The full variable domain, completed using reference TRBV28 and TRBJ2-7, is DVKVTQSSRYLVKRTGEKVFLECVQDMDHENMFWYRQDPGLGLRLIYFSYDVKMKEKGDIPEGYSVSREKKERFSLILESASTNQTSMYLCASSLLLPTYEQYFGPGTRLTVT.

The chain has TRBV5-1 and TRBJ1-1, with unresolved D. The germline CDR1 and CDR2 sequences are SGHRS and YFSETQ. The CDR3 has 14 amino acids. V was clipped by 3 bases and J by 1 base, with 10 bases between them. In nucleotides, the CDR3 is TGCGCCAGCAGCTGGCGTGGAGGGAACACTGAAGCTTTCTTT. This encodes CASSWRGGNTEAFF.

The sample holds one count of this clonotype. Here the CDR3 DNA reads TGTGCCAGCAATCTCTCCGGGGGGCAGGAACAGCCCCAGCATTTT. Translated: CASNLSGGQEQPQHF. The J gene is TRBJ1-5, the V gene TRBV28; D perhaps matches TRBD1 (6 bases). Germline V lookup: CDR1 MDHEN, CDR2 SYDVKM. The CDR3 extends over 15 amino acids. V was clipped by 7 bases and J by 7 bases, with 20 bases between them. Complete variable domain (other parts from reference TRBV28 and TRBJ1-5): DVKVTQSSRYLVKRTGEKVFLECVQDMDHENMFWYRQDPGLGLRLIYFSYDVKMKEKGDIPEGYSVSREKKERFSLILESASTNQTSMYLCASNLSGGQEQPQHFGDGTRLSIL.